Each of the 27 T cell receptor beta chains below was sequenced from the same sample in a study of blood T cell repertoires in COVID-19. The assay was immunoSEQ multiplex PCR, and TCRdb's table has in-frame clones only and misses some. The repertoire includes 150,000 to 200,000 clones, 80% to 85% of them detected once, and about 14% sits in the top ten. Sequenced: peripheral blood. Receptors were obtained from an older woman with COVID-19, enrolled during active disease.

This sequence joins TRBV3-1 (or the pseudogene TRBV3-2) and TRBJ1-2; D is perhaps TRBD1 (5 bases). CDR1 and CDR2 (germline): LGHDT, YNNKEL (reference sequence). The CDR3 covers 12 residues. V shed 5 bases and J shed 8 bases, with 12 bases lying between them. Here the CDR3 DNA reads TGTGCCAGCAGCTCAACCAAGGGGGGCTACACCTTC. Protein: CASSSTKGGYTF.

The chain carries TRBV10-2 and TRBJ2-7, with D possibly TRBD1 on 6 matching bases. Trimming shortened V by 6 bases and J by 5 bases, and 11 bases separated the two germline ends. Germline V gene sequence: CDR1 WSHSY, CDR2 SAAADI. This CDR3 is 12 amino acids long. CDR3 protein: CASRRTENEQYV. In nucleotides, the CDR3 is TGCGCCAGCAGACGGACAGAGAACGAGCAGTACGTC.

This chain uses TRBV2 with TRBJ2-3; no reliable D call. The germline V gene has CDR1 SNHLY and CDR2 FYNNEI. CDR3 length equals 12 residues. V was pared by 4 bases and J by 4 bases, with 6 bases between. The CDR3 bases are TGTGCCAGCAGTGGTCAGTCAGATACGCAGTATTTT. Translating it yields CASSGQSDTQYF.

This chain uses TRBV28 with TRBJ2-2, with 9 bases that match TRBD1. Germline values: CDR1 MDHEN, CDR2 SYDVKM. V lost 6 bases and J lost 4; bases outside the gene matches: 9. CDR3 length: 16 residues. The CDR3 region has the DNA TGTGCCAGCAGGCTTTATACAGGGGGCAGCACCGGGGAGCTGTTTTTT. It codes for CASRLYTGGSTGELFF.

The chain carries TRBV15 and TRBJ1-4; TRBD1 might be the D (6 bases). V lost 0 bases and J lost 10, with 15 bases in between. From germline, CDR1 is LNHNV and CDR2 YYDKDF (reference sequence). The CDR3 length is 15 residues. The CDR3 bases are TGTGCCACCAGCAGAGAAGGTACCGGGACACTAAAACTGTTTTTT. Amino acids: CATSREGTGTLKLFF.

V gene TRBV6-1 combines with J gene TRBJ1-6; D not certain. Trimming left V 3 bases short and J 4 bases short, with 7 bases between. This CDR3 is 14 amino acids long. CDR1 is MNHNS and CDR2 is SASEGT in the germline V gene. Here the CDR3 reads CASSETWYNSPLHF. The CDR3 DNA reads TGTGCCAGCAGTGAGACATGGTATAATTCACCCCTCCACTTT.

CDR3 sequence: CASSTGTTMETQYF. The DNA for the CDR3 is TGTGCCAGCAGCACCGGGACTACCATGGAGACCCAGTACTTC. The J gene is TRBJ2-5, the V gene TRBV5-4; 7 bases map to TRBD2. The germline gives CDR1 SGHNT, CDR2 YYREEE (reference sequence). The ends lost 4 bases at V and 5 bases at J; junction bases unmatched: 8. The CDR3 spans 14 residues. Based on the CDR3 plus reference TRBV5-4 and TRBJ2-5, the full variable domain is ETGVTQSPTHLIKTRGQQVTLRCSSQSGHNTVSWYQQALGQGPQFIFQYYREEENGRGNFPPRFSGLQFPNYSSELNVNALELDDSALYLCASSTGTTMETQYFGPGTRLLVL.

This clone has only a few counts. This chain links TRBV28 with TRBJ1-5; 8 nucleotides align to TRBD1. Looked up from germline, CDR1 is MDHEN and CDR2 is SYDVKM. Trimming cost V 10 bases and J 6 bases; bases outside gene matches: 11. The CDR3 totals 14 residues. The CDR3 protein is CATSLQGEGQPQHF. The DNA of the CDR3 is TGTGCCACCAGCCTACAGGGGGAAGGTCAGCCCCAGCATTTT.

The rearrangement uses TRBV15 and TRBJ1-4, with TRBD1 matching over 9 bases. There are 14 residues in the CDR3. Looked up from germline, CDR1 is LNHNV and CDR2 is YYDKDF (reference sequence). The ends lost 3 bases at V and 6 bases at J; junction bases unmatched: 2. CDR3 protein: CATSRGQGYEKLFF. The CDR3 DNA reads as TGTGCCACCAGCAGGGGACAGGGATATGAAAAACTGTTTTTT.

J is TRBJ1-1 and V is TRBV28; D unresolved. Germline V gives CDR1 MDHEN, CDR2 SYDVKM. Trimming took off 7 bases at V and 11 bases at J, with 17 bases between the two ends. The CDR3 runs to 12 residues. The CDR3 sequence: CASKYGGGRAFF. CDR3 sequence (DNA): TGTGCCAGCAAGTATGGAGGCGGGAGGGCTTTCTTT. Looking up the rest from reference TRBV28 and TRBJ1-1 gives the full variable domain: DVKVTQSSRYLVKRTGEKVFLECVQDMDHENMFWYRQDPGLGLRLIYFSYDVKMKEKGDIPEGYSVSREKKERFSLILESASTNQTSMYLCASKYGGGRAFFGQGTRLTVV.

The chain combines TRBV19 with TRBJ1-1; D might be TRBD1 (6 bases). The CDR3 covers 16 residues. V shed 4 bases and J shed 1 base, with 16 bases lying between them. Germline V gene lookup returns CDR1 LNHDA and CDR2 SQIVND (reference sequence). The CDR3 nucleotides are TGTGCCAGTAGTACCAGGGGCTCTCTTTGGAACACTGAAGCTTTCTTT. It yields the protein CASSTRGSLWNTEAFF. The complete variable domain, with remaining parts taken from reference TRBV19 and TRBJ1-1, reads DGGITQSPKYLFRKEGQNVTLSCEQNLNHDAMYWYRQDPGQGLRLIYYSQIVNDFQKGDIAEGYSVSREKKESFPLTVTSAQKNPTAFYLCASSTRGSLWNTEAFFGQGTRLTVV.

The V and J genes are TRBV14 and TRBJ2-1; 9 nucleotides agree with TRBD2. Germline lookup yields CDR1 SGHDN and CDR2 FVKESK. The V and J ends lost 4 bases and 5 bases, in that order; junction bases with no gene match: 9. The CDR3 sequence is 16 residues long. The CDR3 protein is CASSPKGTSRNNEQFF. As DNA, the CDR3 is TGTGCCAGCAGCCCAAAGGGGACTAGCCGAAACAATGAGCAGTTCTTC.

This chain links TRBV10-2 with TRBJ2-3; possible D gene TRBD1, 5 bases. CDR1 WSHSY and CDR2 SAAADI come from the germline V gene. The ends were cut back, 3 bases at V and 5 bases at J, with 15 bases in the middle. This CDR3 has 15 amino acids. Here the CDR3 reads CASSEGVLFGDTQYF. The CDR3 DNA sequence: TGCGCCAGCAGTGAAGGGGTTTTGTTCGGAGATACGCAGTATTTT.

This chain links TRBV28 with TRBJ1-6, with 10 bases fitting TRBD1. This CDR3 spans 16 amino acids. The ends lost 3 bases at V and 8 bases at J; junction bases unmatched: 7. Looked up from germline, CDR1 is MDHEN and CDR2 is SYDVKM. DNA for the CDR3: TGTGCCAGCAGTTTGACCGGGACAGGGGTCTATTCACCCCTCCACTTT. Translated: CASSLTGTGVYSPLHF.

The J gene is TRBJ1-2, the V gene TRBV2, with D tentatively TRBD1 (5 bases). Germline CDR1 and CDR2: SNHLY and FYNNEI. The ends were cut back, 6 bases at V and 2 bases at J, with 10 bases in the middle. This CDR3 is 13 amino acids long. CDR3 in amino acids: CASRATENYGYTF. The CDR3 DNA sequence: TGTGCCAGCAGGGCGACAGAGAACTATGGCTACACCTTC.

The genes are TRBV29-1 and TRBJ2-2, with 7 bases lining up with TRBD1. The germline CDR1 and CDR2 sequences are SQVTM and ANQGSEA. The CDR3 runs to 12 residues. V was clipped by 6 bases and J by 3 bases; unmatched bases: 1. The CDR3 spells CSVTGYTGELFF. In DNA form, the CDR3 reads TGCAGCGTGACAGGGTACACCGGGGAGCTGTTTTTT.

The CDR3 reads CASNRPPASGYTF. CDR3 sequence (DNA): TGTGCCAGCAACAGGCCCCCAGCAAGCGGCTACACCTTC. The chain couples TRBV5-6 to TRBJ1-2; TRBD1 might be the D (5 bases). Germline loops: CDR1 SGHDT, CDR2 YYEEEE. The CDR3 has 13 residues. The V gene lost 6 bases and the J gene lost 8 bases, with 17 bases spanning the gap. The full variable domain, completed using reference TRBV5-6 and TRBJ1-2, is DAGVTQSPTHLIKTRGQQVTLRCSPKSGHDTVSWYQQALGQGPQFIFQYYEEEERQRGNFPDRFSGHQFPNYSSELNVNALLLGDSALYLCASNRPPASGYTFGSGTRLTVV.

The V gene is TRBV2, the J gene TRBJ1-5; the D is unclear. Germline values: CDR1 SNHLY, CDR2 FYNNEI. The V end was cut by 6 bases, the J end by 5 bases, with 11 bases between. The length of the CDR3 is 13 residues. The CDR3 reads CASRVRGDQPQHF. The CDR3 DNA follows: TGTGCCAGCAGGGTTCGGGGAGATCAGCCCCAGCATTTT. Full variable domain (missing parts from reference TRBV2 and TRBJ1-5): EPEVTQTPSHQVTQMGQEVILRCVPISNHLYFYWYRQILGQKVEFLVSFYNNEISEKSEIFDDQFSVERPDGSNFTLKIRSTKLEDSAMYFCASRVRGDQPQHFGDGTRLSIL.

The chain carries TRBV15 and TRBJ2-3; TRBD2 matches 10 bases. The CDR3 has 15 amino acids. The junction had 4 bases not matched to a gene; V was cut back by 1 base and J by 6 bases. From germline, CDR1 is LNHNV and CDR2 YYDKDF (reference sequence). The CDR3 is CATSRGSGGPDTQYF. Written as DNA, the CDR3 is TGTGCCACCAGCAGAGGTAGCGGGGGGCCGGATACGCAGTATTTT. The full variable domain, completed using reference TRBV15 and TRBJ2-3, is DAMVIQNPRYQVTQFGKPVTLSCSQTLNHNVMYWYQQKSSQAPKLLFHYYDKDFNNEADTPDNFQSRRPNTSFCFLDIRSPGLGDTAMYLCATSRGSGGPDTQYFGPGTRLTVL.

V and J are TRBV4-2 and TRBJ2-7; D not resolved. The CDR3 spans 13 residues. CDR1 is LGHNA and CDR2 is YNFKEQ in the germline V gene. Trimming removed 1 base from V and 5 bases from J, with 9 bases in between. The CDR3 nucleotides read TGTGCCAGCAGCCAAGGGCTAGAAAACGAGCAGTACTTC. This encodes CASSQGLENEQYF.

This clone appeared once. J is TRBJ1-6 and V is TRBV30; possibly TRBD1 for D (6 bases). The CDR3 consists of 11 residues. V lost 6 bases, J lost 8 bases, and 8 bases lay in between. The germline CDR1 and CDR2 sequences are GTSNPN and SVGIG (reference sequence). The CDR3: CACAGDSPLHF. CDR3 DNA sequence: TGTGCCTGCGCAGGGGATTCACCCCTCCACTTT.

The genes are TRBV2 and TRBJ2-5; TRBD1 matches 9 bases. The CDR3 has 15 amino acids. Germline CDR1 is SNHLY and CDR2 is FYNNEI. After removal of 6 bases from V and 6 bases from J, the junction contained 11 bases not matched to a gene. For the CDR3, the DNA is TGTGCCAGCAGAGGAGGGGGGACAGGGTCGAAGACCCAGTACTTC. Translating gives CASRGGGTGSKTQYF. Combining the CDR3 with reference TRBV2 and TRBJ2-5 gives the whole variable domain EPEVTQTPSHQVTQMGQEVILRCVPISNHLYFYWYRQILGQKVEFLVSFYNNEISEKSEIFDDQFSVERPDGSNFTLKIRSTKLEDSAMYFCASRGGGTGSKTQYFGPGTRLLVL.

The rearrangement links TRBV28 to TRBJ2-5, with D hard to call. The CDR3 loop spans 12 amino acids. Trimming removed 5 bases at V and 5 bases at J, with 9 bases between. The germline CDR1 and CDR2 sequences are MDHEN and SYDVKM. This CDR3 reads CASSRHGETQYF. DNA of the CDR3: TGTGCCAGCAGTCGACATGGCGAGACCCAGTACTTC.

This sequence joins TRBV27 and TRBJ2-3; D gene uncertain. This CDR3 spans 15 amino acids. Germline lookup yields CDR1 MNHEY and CDR2 SMNVEV (reference sequence). Trimming shortened V by 3 bases and J by 2 bases, and 12 bases separated the two germline ends. The CDR3 coding sequence is TGTGCCAGCAGTTTTATATGGCAAAACACAGATACGCAGTATTTT. Its protein is CASSFIWQNTDTQYF.

The chain uses TRBV7-2 and TRBJ2-4; D gene unclear. The CDR3 is 13 amino acids. Trimming took off 3 bases at V and 7 bases at J, with 10 bases between the two ends. Germline CDR1 reads SGHTA; CDR2 reads FQGNSA. CDR3 sequence reads: CASSLARANIQYF. CDR3 in DNA: TGTGCCAGCAGCTTGGCCAGAGCGAACATTCAGTACTTC.

This chain joins TRBV28 and TRBJ1-2; perhaps TRBD1 as D (6 bases). Per germline, CDR1 MDHEN and CDR2 SYDVKM. V lost 5 bases and J lost 4, with 14 bases in between. The CDR3 loop spans 14 amino acids. CDR3 coding DNA: TGTGCCAGCAGTAAACAGGGTCTTGGCTATGGCTACACCTTC. Its protein product is CASSKQGLGYGYTF.

This chain joins TRBV28 and TRBJ1-2; 8 nucleotides align to TRBD1. The CDR3 covers 13 residues. V lost 8 bases to trimming and J lost 3 bases; unmatched junction nucleotides: 5. Germline loops: CDR1 MDHEN, CDR2 SYDVKM. As DNA, the CDR3 is TGTGCCAGCGGGACAGGCAATTACTATGGCTACACCTTC. The encoded protein is CASGTGNYYGYTF.